This TCR beta chain derives from a study of beta chain features in type 1 diabetes. The investigators reverse transcribed all of the isolated RNA, so they sequenced expressed TCRB transcripts. Only in-frame clones appear in the TCRdb table, and some are missing; sequencing was by immunoSEQ multiplex PCR. Of hundreds of thousands of clones in the sample, more than 13% were seen once. As for this clone: Its target is unknown.

Notes on the study in general: In every one of the four CD4+ subsets, TCRB CDR3s were moderately but significantly shorter in Type 1 diabetes patients.

The CDR3 loop spans 17 amino acids. V shed 3 bases and J shed 0 bases, with 12 bases lying between them. Germline CDR1 and CDR2: WSHSY and SAAADI. This sequence joins TRBV10-2 and TRBJ2-6; D call uncertain. The specimen was naive CD4+ T cells from blood. This clonotype originated in a man aged 18 to 29 with type 1 diabetes. The CDR3 nucleotides read TGCGCCAGCAGTGAAATTGCGAGGTTCTCTGGGGCCAACGTCCTGACTTTC. It translates to CASSEIARFSGANVLTF.